A single T cell receptor (beta chain) is shown here with its context. This sample was included in a study of T cell changes during pregnancy in multiple sclerosis. Profiling relied on immunoSEQ multiplex PCR, and the TCRdb table lists in-frame clones only, not all of them. The data show about 84,000 clones, 94% seen once. This receptor was taken from a female donor in good health, enrolled as a control in a pregnancy study. This specimen was peripheral blood, taken in the second trimester of pregnancy.

The CDR3 protein is CASSSDSLNTEAFF. CDR3 bases: TGTGCCAGCAGTTCCGACAGTCTGAACACTGAAGCTTTCTTT. The chain employs TRBV28 and TRBJ1-1, with D perhaps matching TRBD1 (5 bases). The germline V gene encodes CDR1 MDHEN and CDR2 SYDVKM. Trimming removed 4 bases from V and 0 bases from J, with 9 bases in between. CDR3 size: 14 residues.